These T cell receptor beta chains were read from a single sample in a study of technical replicates of blood from several donors. Sequencing used immunoSEQ multiplex PCR; TCRdb keeps in-frame clones, though not all of them. Here the sample spans tens of thousands of clones, roughly 90% being singletons. The sample taken for sequencing was PBMCs. The receptor set was obtained from a human donor in good health. Some clones in this sample may be carry-over from other donors' samples. CDR3s leave out the opening cysteine and the closing phenylalanine or tryptophan. A D gene is named only where the DNA matches it firmly.

. TRBV6-6 ASRGRGEKLF
. TRBV15 ATSRGAASYNEQF
TRBD1 TRBV5-6 ASSPGQVLANYGYT
TRBD1 TRBV29-1 SVGQGEVGSPLH
TRBD2 TRBV4-1 ASSQVGGRTSNEQF
TRBD2 TRBV5-1 ASGSGGSSYEQY
. TRBV5-1 ASSLARQSYEQY
. TRBV10-3 AISRDVTNEKLF
. TRBV18 ASSPDRNTGELF
TRBD2 TRBV27 ASSLTRTVTASGSNEQF
. TRBV7-9 ASSPGQTTSNQPQH
TRBD1 TRBV6-5 ASSYSGTGGSYEQY
TRBD1 TRBV18 ASSRTDRANYGYT
TRBD2 TRBV5-1 ASSSERLALGEQY
TRBD2 TRBV7-2 ASSSQTSGGSEQY
TRBD1 TRBV4-1 ASSQVPGGINTIY
TRBD1 TRBV9 ASSVETGGYSPLH
. TRBV5-8 ASSPQEGAANQPQH
. TRBV30 AWREDSHTEAF
. TRBV30 AWSARLHTQY
TRBD1 TRBV13 ASTRQGRREAF
. TRBV20-1 SALQAYEQY
TRBD1 TRBV4-2 ASSQDGDRGSEQY
TRBD2 TRBV4-1 ASSPAGLAGVAEQF
. TRBV15 ATSRGRQGTNEKLF
. TRBV11-2 ASSFWGHEQY
. TRBV2 ASQQARHVGSPLH
TRBD1 TRBV30 AWTEQGQGYT
. TRBV18 ASSPGQPDTQY
TRBD2 TRBV9 ASSYRLAGRYTQY
TRBD1 TRBV2 ASRGPGQGFEKLF
. TRBV9 ASSPRNGELF
TRBD2 TRBV25-1 ASSSLPGGWNEQF
. TRBV27 ASSFRGLTNTQY
. TRBV10-3 AISENLARNDYGYT
. TRBV4-2 ASSQEGTPPDTQY
TRBD1 TRBV5-1 ASSFYRTGGSSDTQY
. TRBV4-3 ASSQDLTGVNTQY
TRBD2 TRBV9 ASSVAVLAGGETQY
. TRBV29-1 SVRGATLVAF
TRBD1 TRBV6-6 ASGRDRGTDTQY